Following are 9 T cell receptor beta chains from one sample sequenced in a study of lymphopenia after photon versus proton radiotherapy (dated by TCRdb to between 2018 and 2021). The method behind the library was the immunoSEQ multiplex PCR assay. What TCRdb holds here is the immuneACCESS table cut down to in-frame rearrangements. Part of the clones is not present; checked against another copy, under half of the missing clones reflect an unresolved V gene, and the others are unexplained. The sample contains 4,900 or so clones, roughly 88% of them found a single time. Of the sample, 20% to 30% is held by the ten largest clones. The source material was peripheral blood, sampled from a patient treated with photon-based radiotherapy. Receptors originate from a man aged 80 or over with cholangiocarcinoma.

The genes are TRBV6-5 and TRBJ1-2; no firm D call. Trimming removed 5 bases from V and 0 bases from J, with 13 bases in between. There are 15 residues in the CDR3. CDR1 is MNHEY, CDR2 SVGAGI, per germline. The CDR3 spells CASSQEPGSNYGYTF. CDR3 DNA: TGTGCCAGCAGTCAAGAACCGGGATCTAACTATGGCTACACCTTC.

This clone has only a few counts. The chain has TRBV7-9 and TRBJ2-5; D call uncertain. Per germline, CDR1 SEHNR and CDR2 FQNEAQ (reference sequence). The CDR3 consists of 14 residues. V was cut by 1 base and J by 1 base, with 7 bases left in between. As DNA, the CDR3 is TGTGCCAGCAGCTTAGAGGCCAGCCAAGAGACCCAGTACTTC. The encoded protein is CASSLEASQETQYF.

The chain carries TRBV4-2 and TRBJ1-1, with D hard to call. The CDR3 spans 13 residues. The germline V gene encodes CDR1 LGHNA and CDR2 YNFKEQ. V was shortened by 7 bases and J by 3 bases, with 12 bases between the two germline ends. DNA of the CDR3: TGTGCCAGCAATAGGAACCCCGACACTGAAGCTTTCTTT. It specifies CASNRNPDTEAFF.

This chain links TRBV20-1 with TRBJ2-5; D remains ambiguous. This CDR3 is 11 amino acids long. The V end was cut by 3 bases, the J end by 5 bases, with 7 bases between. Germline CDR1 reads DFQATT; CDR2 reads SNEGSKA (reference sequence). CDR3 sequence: CSASWVETQYF. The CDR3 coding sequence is TGCAGTGCTAGTTGGGTTGAGACCCAGTACTTC.

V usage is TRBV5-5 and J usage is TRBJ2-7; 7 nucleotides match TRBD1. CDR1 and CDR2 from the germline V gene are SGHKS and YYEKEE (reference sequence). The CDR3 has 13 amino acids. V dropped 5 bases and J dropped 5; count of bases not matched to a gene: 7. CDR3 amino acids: CASRLTGVNEQYF. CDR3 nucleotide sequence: TGTGCCAGCAGATTAACAGGGGTCAACGAGCAGTACTTC.

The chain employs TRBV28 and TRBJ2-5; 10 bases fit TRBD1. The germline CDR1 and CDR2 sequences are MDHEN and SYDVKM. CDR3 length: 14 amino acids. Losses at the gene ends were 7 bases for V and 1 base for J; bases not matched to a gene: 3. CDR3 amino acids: CASTTGGAQETQYF. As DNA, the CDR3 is TGTGCCAGCACGACAGGGGGCGCCCAAGAGACCCAGTACTTC.

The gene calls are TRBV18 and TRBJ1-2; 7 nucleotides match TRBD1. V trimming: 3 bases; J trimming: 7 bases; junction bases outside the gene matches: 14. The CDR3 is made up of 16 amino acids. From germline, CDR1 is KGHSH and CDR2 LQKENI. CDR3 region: CASSPNRQGVMGGYTF. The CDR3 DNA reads TGTGCCAGCTCACCTAACCGGCAGGGGGTGATGGGTGGCTACACCTTC.

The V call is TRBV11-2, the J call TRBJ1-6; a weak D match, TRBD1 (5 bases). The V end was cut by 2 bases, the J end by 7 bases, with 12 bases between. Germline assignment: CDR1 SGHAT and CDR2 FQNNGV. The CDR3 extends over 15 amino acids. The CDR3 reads CASSLLRGPNSPLHF. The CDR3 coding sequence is TGTGCCAGCAGCTTACTTAGGGGTCCCAATTCACCCCTCCACTTT.

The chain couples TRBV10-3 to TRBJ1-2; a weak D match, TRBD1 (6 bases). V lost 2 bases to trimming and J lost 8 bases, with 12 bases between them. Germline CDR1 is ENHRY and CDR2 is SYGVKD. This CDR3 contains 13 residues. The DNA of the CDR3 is TGTGCCATCAGTGAGGAACAGGGTGGCGGCTACACCTTC. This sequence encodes CAISEEQGGGYTF.